The entry below describes one T cell receptor beta chain. Its antigen is not known. The CDR3 length is 15 residues. The J segment lost 4 bases and the V segment lost 4 bases, leaving 10 bases of the junction unmatched. CDR1 is PRHDT, CDR2 FYEKMQ, per germline (reference sequence). This sample was taken from a study of beta chain features in type 1 diabetes. Study-wide findings and caveats: Within each of all four CD4+ subsets, Type 1 diabetes patients had TCRB CDR3s that were moderately but significantly shorter.

Isolated RNA was reverse transcribed in full, so expressed TCRB transcripts were sequenced. Profiling relied on immunoSEQ multiplex PCR, and the TCRdb table lists in-frame clones only, not all of them. The repertoire holds fewer than 25,000 clones, with about 69% as singletons. Sequenced: Tregs from blood. The genes are TRBV13 and TRBJ2-7; 7 bases fit TRBD2. The clonotype comes from a man aged 18 to 35 with type 1 diabetes. Here the CDR3 DNA reads TGTGCCAGCAGCTCCCTGACTAGCTTTCCATACGAGCAGTACTTC. As protein: CASSSLTSFPYEQYF. The complete variable domain, with remaining parts taken from reference TRBV13 and TRBJ2-7, reads AAGVIQSPRHLIKEKRETATLKCYPIPRHDTVYWYQQGPGQDPQFLISFYEKMQSDKGSIPDRFSAQQFSDYHSELNMSSLELGDSALYFCASSSLTSFPYEQYFGPGTRLTVT.